The rows below give T cell receptor beta chains drawn from one sample of a study of shared clonotypes between healthy human individuals. The method was immunoSEQ multiplex PCR; TCRdb's version includes in-frame clones alone and lacks a portion of them. The table lists 2 million to 3 million clones, roughly nine tenths of them singletons. The sample consisted of naive CD4+ T cells sorted from blood. The receptor source for this set is a man younger than 30 in good health. Each CDR3 is given with its conserved first and last residue. The order of the fields is V gene, J gene, D gene, clone size, CDR3 protein, CDR3 DNA. A D gene is named only where the DNA matches it firmly. Clone size, where shown, is once, few, many, or a class for clones that have expanded.

v_gene: TRBV9; j_gene: TRBJ2-7; d_gene: TRBD2; abundance: .; CDR3aa: CASSEGGAGAEYEQYF; CDR3nt: TGTGCCAGCAGCGAGGGGGGAGCGGGAGCTGAATACGAGCAGTACTTC
v_gene: TRBV7-9; j_gene: TRBJ1-5; d_gene: .; abundance: .; CDR3aa: CASLTGQKPQHF; CDR3nt: TGTGCCAGTCTAACGGGACAAAAGCCCCAGCATTTT
v_gene: TRBV9; j_gene: TRBJ2-7; d_gene: TRBD2; abundance: .; CDR3aa: CASSSNFAGAAEQYF; CDR3nt: TGTGCCAGCAGCTCTAACTTTGCGGGAGCTGCCGAGCAGTACTTC
v_gene: TRBV7-9; j_gene: TRBJ1-1; d_gene: TRBD1; abundance: .; CDR3aa: CASTTWTGRAEAFF; CDR3nt: TGTGCCAGCACCACCTGGACAGGGAGGGCTGAAGCTTTCTTT
v_gene: TRBV9; j_gene: TRBJ2-1; d_gene: TRBD1; abundance: .; CDR3aa: CASSVVGGTYNEQFF; CDR3nt: TGTGCCAGCAGCGTAGTAGGGGGCACCTACAATGAGCAGTTCTTC
v_gene: TRBV6-5; j_gene: TRBJ1-1; d_gene: TRBD1; abundance: once; CDR3aa: CAISKQGDGAFF; CDR3nt: TGTGCCATCAGCAAACAGGGGGATGGAGCTTTCTTT
v_gene: TRBV5-4; j_gene: TRBJ1-1; d_gene: .; abundance: .; CDR3aa: CASNRPDSSTEAFF; CDR3nt: TGTGCCAGCAATCGACCGGACAGCTCCACTGAAGCTTTCTTT
v_gene: TRBV28; j_gene: TRBJ2-7; d_gene: .; abundance: .; CDR3aa: CASSGWEQYF; CDR3nt: TGTGCCAGCAGCGGGTGGGAGCAGTACTTC
v_gene: TRBV5-1; j_gene: TRBJ2-2; d_gene: TRBD2; abundance: .; CDR3aa: CASSLVLAGGTGELFF; CDR3nt: TGCGCCAGCAGCTTGGTTCTAGCGGGAGGGACCGGGGAGCTGTTTTTT
v_gene: TRBV5-1; j_gene: TRBJ2-1; d_gene: TRBD2; abundance: .; CDR3aa: CASSWTSGSVNEQFF; CDR3nt: TGCGCCAGCAGCTGGACTAGCGGGAGTGTCAATGAGCAGTTCTTC
v_gene: TRBV2; j_gene: TRBJ2-3; d_gene: .; abundance: .; CDR3aa: CASSVGFVSAYPSPTDTQYF; CDR3nt: TGTGCCAGCAGTGTAGGTTTTGTTAGTGCCTATCCCAGCCCCACAGATACGCAGTATTTT
v_gene: TRBV18; j_gene: TRBJ1-5; d_gene: .; abundance: .; CDR3aa: CASSYEGGQPQHF; CDR3nt: TGTGCCAGCTCCTATGAGGGGGGACAGCCCCAGCATTTT
v_gene: TRBV14; j_gene: TRBJ1-5; d_gene: .; abundance: .; CDR3aa: CASSQTHSNQPQHF; CDR3nt: TGTGCCAGCAGCCAAACACACAGCAATCAGCCCCAGCATTTT
v_gene: TRBV11-3; j_gene: TRBJ2-1; d_gene: TRBD2; abundance: .; CDR3aa: CASSLSGGNEQFF; CDR3nt: TGTGCCAGCAGCCTAAGCGGGGGGAATGAGCAGTTCTTC
v_gene: TRBV7-2; j_gene: TRBJ2-7; d_gene: .; abundance: once; CDR3aa: CASSDRAGTRAYEQYF; CDR3nt: TGTGCCAGCAGCGACCGCGCGGGCACAAGAGCCTACGAGCAGTACTTC
v_gene: TRBV9; j_gene: TRBJ1-4; d_gene: .; abundance: once; CDR3aa: CASSVSGKEKLFF; CDR3nt: TGTGCCAGCAGCGTATCAGGGAAAGAAAAACTGTTTTTT
v_gene: TRBV6-6; j_gene: TRBJ2-7; d_gene: .; abundance: .; CDR3aa: CASRANGAGSYEQYF; CDR3nt: TGTGCCAGCAGGGCCAACGGGGCGGGCTCCTACGAGCAGTACTTC
v_gene: TRBV25-1; j_gene: TRBJ1-1; d_gene: TRBD1; abundance: .; CDR3aa: CASSESTGWREAFF; CDR3nt: TGTGCCAGCAGTGAATCGACAGGGTGGCGTGAAGCTTTCTTT
v_gene: TRBV6-1; j_gene: TRBJ1-2; d_gene: .; abundance: once; CDR3aa: CASRVNYGYTF; CDR3nt: TGTGCCAGCCGAGTCAACTATGGCTACACCTTC
v_gene: TRBV6-1; j_gene: TRBJ2-7; d_gene: TRBD1; abundance: .; CDR3aa: CASSQGQGVYEQYF; CDR3nt: TGTGCCAGCAGCCAGGGACAGGGGGTCTACGAGCAGTACTTC
v_gene: TRBV7-8; j_gene: TRBJ2-1; d_gene: .; abundance: .; CDR3aa: CASSLSPGSSSYNEQFF; CDR3nt: TGTGCCAGCAGCTTATCGCCCGGAAGTAGCTCCTACAATGAGCAGTTCTTC
v_gene: TRBV7-6; j_gene: TRBJ2-2; d_gene: .; abundance: .; CDR3aa: CASSLVAVNAGELFF; CDR3nt: TGTGCCAGCAGCTTAGTAGCGGTCAACGCCGGGGAGCTGTTTTTT
v_gene: TRBV5-1; j_gene: TRBJ2-3; d_gene: .; abundance: .; CDR3aa: CASSFSGADTQYF; CDR3nt: TGCGCCAGCAGTTTCAGCGGAGCAGATACGCAGTATTTT
v_gene: TRBV7-3; j_gene: TRBJ2-3; d_gene: .; abundance: .; CDR3aa: CASSLPSGEGVEDTQYF; CDR3nt: TGTGCCAGCAGCTTACCCTCCGGAGAGGGGGTTGAAGATACGCAGTATTTT